The rows below give T cell receptor beta chains drawn from one sample of a study of T cell repertoires in ileal Crohn's disease. Here immunoSEQ multiplex PCR was the method, and the copy in TCRdb shows in-frame clones only, minus some. The repertoire consists of about 1,900 clones, with 74% occurring once and the leading ten covering about 14%. The sample taken for sequencing was CD8+ T cells from ileum. The receptor source for this set is an adult with Crohn's disease. Some clones in this sample may be carry-over from other donors' samples. CDR3s include the opening cysteine and the closing phenylalanine or tryptophan. The D gene is left open where the match is weak. The size of a clone is reported for some rows only, either as once, few or many, or as a class for expanded clones.

d_call j_call clone_size v_call cdr3_aa cdr3_nt
TRBD1 TRBJ1-5 - TRBV6-1 CASRRTGYSNQPQHF TGTGCCAGCAGGAGGACAGGGTATAGCAATCAGCCCCAGCATTTT
TRBD2 TRBJ2-1 once TRBV27 CASSSLTSGSSYNEQFF TGTGCCAGCAGTTCCCTGACTAGCGGCAGCTCCTACAATGAGCAGTTCTTC
TRBD2 TRBJ2-3 - TRBV2 CASSPPTSGSRDTQYF TGTGCCAGCAGCCCTCCGACTAGCGGGAGCAGGGATACGCAGTATTTT
TRBD1 TRBJ2-2 - TRBV4-1 CASSLTTGVGTGELFF TGCGCCAGCAGCCTTACGACAGGGGTGGGCACCGGGGAGCTGTTTTTT
- TRBJ2-7 - TRBV13 CASSLGQISYEQYF TGTGCCAGCAGCCTAGGACAGATCTCCTACGAGCAGTACTTC
TRBD2 TRBJ2-7 once TRBV27 CASSLGTSSLYEQYF TGTGCCAGCAGTCTAGGGACTAGCTCTCTCTACGAGCAGTACTTC
- TRBJ1-5 - TRBV2 CASSELRQPQHF TGTGCCAGCAGTGAACTGAGGCAGCCCCAGCATTTT
TRBD2 TRBJ2-7 - TRBV28 CASSPPLAGGPWLTYEQYF TGTGCCAGCAGTCCCCCCCTAGCGGGAGGGCCGTGGCTTACCTACGAGCAGTACTTC
TRBD1 TRBJ2-5 - TRBV5-1 CASSPGQEKETQYF TGCGCCAGCAGCCCCGGACAGGAAAAAGAGACCCAGTACTTC
- TRBJ1-4 - TRBV7-9 CASSSSDSTNEKLFF TGTGCCAGCAGCTCCAGTGATTCAACTAATGAAAAACTGTTTTTT
- TRBJ2-5 - TRBV28 CASTERGKQETQYF TGTGCCAGCACCGAAAGGGGGAAGCAAGAGACCCAGTACTTC
- TRBJ1-2 large TRBV7-3 CASSFVGGNGYTF TGTGCCAGCAGCTTTGTAGGAGGAAATGGCTACACCTTC
TRBD2 TRBJ2-4 - TRBV2 CASSERWTSGRVGNIQYF TGTGCCAGCAGTGAAAGGTGGACTAGCGGGAGAGTTGGAAACATTCAGTACTTC
- TRBJ1-2 - TRBV6-5 CASSYLGDRNYGYTF TGTGCCAGCAGTTACTTGGGTGACAGAAACTATGGCTACACCTTC
TRBD2 TRBJ2-1 - TRBV11-3 CASSPGGLAPRNEQFF TGTGCCAGCAGCCCCGGGGGACTAGCTCCGCGCAATGAGCAGTTCTTC
TRBD1 TRBJ2-7 - TRBV7-3 CASSSTGSSEQYF TGTGCCAGCAGCTCGACAGGGTCGTCCGAGCAGTACTTC
- TRBJ2-5 - TRBV4-3 CASSRGSDGPGVWETQYF TGCGCCAGCAGCCGCGGCTCGGACGGCCCCGGGGTCTGGGAGACCCAGTACTTC
- TRBJ2-5 - TRBV4-1 CASSQEGREQETQYF TGCGCCAGCAGCCAAGAGGGCAGGGAACAAGAGACCCAGTACTTC
- TRBJ2-7 once TRBV20-1 CSARQAYEQYF TGCAGTGCCCGACAGGCGTACGAGCAGTACTTC
- TRBJ1-3 - TRBV6-1 CASGGGHGNTIYF TGTGCCAGCGGGGGGGGGCATGGAAACACCATATATTTT
- TRBJ1-1 - TRBV9 CASSENPDSGNTEAFF TGTGCCAGCAGCGAGAACCCGGATTCAGGGAACACTGAAGCTTTCTTT
- TRBJ2-7 - TRBV4-3 CASSQDTSNEQYF TGCGCCAGCAGCCAAGATACTAGTAACGAGCAGTACTTC
- TRBJ1-2 once TRBV25-1 CASSEGGYTYGYTF TGTGCCAGCAGTGAAGGGGGGTATACCTATGGCTACACCTTC
- TRBJ1-4 - TRBV7-9 CASSSSESTNEKLFF TGTGCCAGCAGCTCCAGTGAATCAACTAATGAAAAACTGTTTTTT
- TRBJ2-7 - TRBV28 CASSTNRDLSSYEQYF TGTGCCAGCAGTACGAATCGGGACTTGAGCTCCTACGAGCAGTACTTC
TRBD1 TRBJ2-7 - TRBV18 CASSPESGGSYEQYF TGTGCCAGCTCACCAGAATCAGGGGGTTCCTACGAGCAGTACTTC
- TRBJ1-1 - TRBV7-9 CASSHSWGDSNTEAFF TGTGCCAGCAGCCACTCTTGGGGGGACTCCAACACTGAAGCTTTCTTT
- TRBJ2-1 - TRBV27 CASSLRQGGNEQFF TGTGCCAGCAGTTTAAGGCAGGGGGGCAATGAGCAGTTCTTC
- TRBJ1-2 - TRBV21-1 CASTIPGFGYGYTF TGTGCCAGCACGATTCCGGGGTTTGGCTATGGCTACACCTTC
TRBD2 TRBJ2-1 large TRBV19 CASGRGSSPYNEQFF TGTGCCAGTGGGAGGGGTAGCAGCCCCTACAATGAGCAGTTCTTC
TRBD1 TRBJ2-7 few TRBV7-2 CASSPSPGQGAHEQYF TGTGCCAGCAGCCCATCTCCGGGACAGGGGGCCCACGAGCAGTACTTC
TRBD2 TRBJ2-7 - TRBV27 CASSPSGGSSYEQYF TGTGCCAGCAGTCCCTCGGGCGGGAGCTCCTACGAGCAGTACTTC
- TRBJ2-7 few TRBV5-6 CASSLVADEQYF TGTGCCAGCAGCTTGGTGGCGGACGAGCAGTACTTC
- TRBJ2-6 - TRBV27 CASSLDAGGANVLTF TGTGCCAGCAGTTTGGATGCGGGGGGGGCCAACGTCCTGACTTTC
- TRBJ2-7 - TRBV19 CASAADSSYEQYF TGTGCCAGTGCGGCTGACAGCTCCTACGAGCAGTACTTC
- TRBJ2-7 large TRBV4-3 CASSQDSSTSYEQYF TGCGCCAGCAGCCAAGATAGTTCCACCTCCTACGAGCAGTACTTC
- TRBJ2-7 - TRBV5-1 CASSLLSALADEQYF TGCGCCAGCAGCTTACTAAGCGCCCTGGCCGACGAGCAGTACTTC
- TRBJ2-1 - TRBV7-2 CASSLGLANEQFF TGTGCCAGCAGCTTAGGGCTAGCGAATGAGCAGTTCTTC
- TRBJ1-2 - TRBV11-2 CASSLDLGANYGYTF TGTGCCAGCAGCTTAGATCTGGGGGCAAACTATGGCTACACCTTC